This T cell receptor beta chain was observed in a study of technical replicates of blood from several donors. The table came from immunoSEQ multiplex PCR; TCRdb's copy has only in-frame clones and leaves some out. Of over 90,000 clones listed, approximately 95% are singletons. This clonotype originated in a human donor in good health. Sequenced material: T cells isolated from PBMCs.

In nucleotides, the CDR3 is TGTGCCAGCTCACCACCGGGGGGAAATGAAAAACTGTTTTTT. This translates into CASSPPGGNEKLFF. The chain combines TRBV18 with TRBJ1-4; D is perhaps TRBD1 (5 bases). Trimming took off 0 bases at V and 5 bases at J, with 7 bases between the two ends. CDR1 and CDR2 from the germline V gene are KGHSH and LQKENI. This CDR3 is built from 14 residues.